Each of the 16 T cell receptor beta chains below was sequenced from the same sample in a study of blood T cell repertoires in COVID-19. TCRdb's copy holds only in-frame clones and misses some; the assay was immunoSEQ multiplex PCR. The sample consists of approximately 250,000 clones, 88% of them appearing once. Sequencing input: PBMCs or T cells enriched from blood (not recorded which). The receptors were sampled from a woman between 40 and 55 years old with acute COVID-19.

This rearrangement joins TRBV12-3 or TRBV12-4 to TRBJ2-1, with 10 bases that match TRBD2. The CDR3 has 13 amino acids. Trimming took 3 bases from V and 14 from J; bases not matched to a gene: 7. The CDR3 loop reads CASSFNLAGAEFF. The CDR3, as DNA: TGTGCCAGCAGTTTTAATCTAGCGGGAGCCGAGTTCTTC.

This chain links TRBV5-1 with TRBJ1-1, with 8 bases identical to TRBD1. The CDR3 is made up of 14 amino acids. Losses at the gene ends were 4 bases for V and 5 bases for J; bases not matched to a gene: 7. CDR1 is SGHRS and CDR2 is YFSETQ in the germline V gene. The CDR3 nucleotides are TGCGCCAGCAGCAGAGGGACAGGTCAGACTGAAGCTTTCTTT. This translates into CASSRGTGQTEAFF.

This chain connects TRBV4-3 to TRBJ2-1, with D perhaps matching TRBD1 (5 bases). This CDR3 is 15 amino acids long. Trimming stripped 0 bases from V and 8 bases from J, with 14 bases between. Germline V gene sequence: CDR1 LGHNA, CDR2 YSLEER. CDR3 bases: TGCGCCAGCAGCCAAGAAGCAGGGATTGTTGATGAGCAGTTCTTC. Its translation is CASSQEAGIVDEQFF.

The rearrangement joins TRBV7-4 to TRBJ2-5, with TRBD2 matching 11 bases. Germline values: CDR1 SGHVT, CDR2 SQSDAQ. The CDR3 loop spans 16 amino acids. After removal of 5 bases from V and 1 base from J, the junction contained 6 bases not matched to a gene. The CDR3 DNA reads TGTGCCAGCAGCGGAGGGACTAGCGGCCCCCAAGAGACCCAGTACTTC. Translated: CASSGGTSGPQETQYF.

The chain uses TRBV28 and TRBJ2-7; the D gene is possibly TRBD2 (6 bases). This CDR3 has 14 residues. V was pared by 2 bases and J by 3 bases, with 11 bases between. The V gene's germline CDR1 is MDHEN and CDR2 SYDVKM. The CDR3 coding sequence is TGTGCCAGCAGTTTAAATGGGGGGTTCTACGAGCAGTACTTC. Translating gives CASSLNGGFYEQYF.

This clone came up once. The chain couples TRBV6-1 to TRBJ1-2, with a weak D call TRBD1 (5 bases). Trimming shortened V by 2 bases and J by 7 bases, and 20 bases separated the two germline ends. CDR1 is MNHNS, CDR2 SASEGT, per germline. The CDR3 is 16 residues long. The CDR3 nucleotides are TGTGCCAGCAGTGAAAGTGCGGGGGATGGAATGGCTGGCTACACCTTC. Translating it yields CASSESAGDGMAGYTF.

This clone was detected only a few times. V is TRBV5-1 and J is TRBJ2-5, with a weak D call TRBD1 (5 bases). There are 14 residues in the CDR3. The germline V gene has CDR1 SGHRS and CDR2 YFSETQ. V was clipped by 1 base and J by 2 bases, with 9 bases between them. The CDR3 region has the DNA TGCGCCAGCAGCTTGTTAACAGGTCAAGAGACCCAGTACTTC. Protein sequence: CASSLLTGQETQYF.

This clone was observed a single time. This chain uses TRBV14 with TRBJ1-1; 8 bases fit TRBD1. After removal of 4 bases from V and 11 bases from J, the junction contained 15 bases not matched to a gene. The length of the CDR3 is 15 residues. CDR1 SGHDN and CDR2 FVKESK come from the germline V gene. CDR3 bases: TGTGCCAGCAGCCCGACAGGGGCAATTTACGGGGGGGCTTTCTTT. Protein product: CASSPTGAIYGGAFF.

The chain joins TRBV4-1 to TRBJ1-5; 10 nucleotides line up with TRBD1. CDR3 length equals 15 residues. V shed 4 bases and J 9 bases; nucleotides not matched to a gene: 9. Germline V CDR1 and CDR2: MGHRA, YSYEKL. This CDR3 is CASSRLGQGLGPQHF. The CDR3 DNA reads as TGCGCCAGCAGCCGATTGGGACAGGGGTTGGGGCCCCAGCATTTT.

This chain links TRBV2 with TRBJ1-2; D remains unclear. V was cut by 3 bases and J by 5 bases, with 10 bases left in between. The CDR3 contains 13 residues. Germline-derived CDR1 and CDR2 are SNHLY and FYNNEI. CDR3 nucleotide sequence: TGTGCCAGCAGTGACAGGTTGGCGTATGGCTACACCTTC. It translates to CASSDRLAYGYTF.

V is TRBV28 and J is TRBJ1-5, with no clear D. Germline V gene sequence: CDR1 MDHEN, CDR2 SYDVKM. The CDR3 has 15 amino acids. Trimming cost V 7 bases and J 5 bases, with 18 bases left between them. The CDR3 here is CASTGWRRGDQPQHF. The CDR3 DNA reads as TGTGCCAGCACCGGGTGGAGGCGGGGAGATCAGCCCCAGCATTTT.

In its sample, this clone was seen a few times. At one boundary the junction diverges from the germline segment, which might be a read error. The CDR3 region is CASSLRGRDFSVTNYEQYF. CDR3 DNA: TGTGCTAGCAGCTTAAGGGGGAGAGACTTTTCAGTGACAAACTACGAGCAGTACTTC. The rearrangement uses TRBV7-7 and TRBJ2-7; perhaps TRBD1 as D (6 bases). The CDR3 sequence is 19 residues long. Germline CDR1 SSHAT, CDR2 FNYEAQ (reference sequence).

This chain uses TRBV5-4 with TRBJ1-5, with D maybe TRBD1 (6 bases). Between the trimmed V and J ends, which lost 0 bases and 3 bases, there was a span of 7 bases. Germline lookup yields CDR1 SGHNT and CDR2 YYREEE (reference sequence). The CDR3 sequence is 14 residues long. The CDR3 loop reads CASSLAGDNQPQHF. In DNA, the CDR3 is TGTGCCAGCAGCTTGGCAGGGGACAATCAGCCCCAGCATTTT.

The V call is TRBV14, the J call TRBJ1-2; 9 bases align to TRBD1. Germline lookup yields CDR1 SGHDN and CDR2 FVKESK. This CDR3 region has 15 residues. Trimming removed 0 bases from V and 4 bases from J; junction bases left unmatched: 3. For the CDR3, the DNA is TGTGCCAGCAGCCAAGAAAGGACAGGGGCCTATGGCTACACCTTC. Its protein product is CASSQERTGAYGYTF.

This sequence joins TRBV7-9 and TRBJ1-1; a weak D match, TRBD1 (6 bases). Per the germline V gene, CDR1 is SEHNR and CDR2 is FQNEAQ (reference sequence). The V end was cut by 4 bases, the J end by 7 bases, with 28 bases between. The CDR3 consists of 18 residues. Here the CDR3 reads CASSSIWDTAQRQFEAFF. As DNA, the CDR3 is TGTGCCAGCAGCTCGATTTGGGACACGGCCCAGAGACAGTTTGAAGCTTTCTTT. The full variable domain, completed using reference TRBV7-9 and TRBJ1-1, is DTGVSQNPRHKITKRGQNVTFRCDPISEHNRLYWYRQTLGQGPEFLTYFQNEAQLEKSRLLSDRFSAERPKGSFSTLEIQRTEQGDSAMYLCASSSIWDTAQRQFEAFFGQGTRLTVV.

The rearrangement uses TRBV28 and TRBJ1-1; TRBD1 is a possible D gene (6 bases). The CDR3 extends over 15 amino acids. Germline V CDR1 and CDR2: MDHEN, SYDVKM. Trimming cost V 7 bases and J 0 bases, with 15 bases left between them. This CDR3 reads CASNLPGTMNTEAFF. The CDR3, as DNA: TGTGCCAGCAATCTCCCCGGGACAATGAACACTGAAGCTTTCTTT.